This record concerns one T cell receptor (beta chain) sequence. Its specificity is unknown. The PCR contained 60 Vbeta and 13 Jbeta primers. In the original analysis: Later, 65 million to 90 million unique TCR beta chains were counted in an analysis, and approximately 10 million of them were shared. Profiling relied on immunoSEQ multiplex PCR, and the TCRdb table lists in-frame clones only, not all of them. V and J calls and clone size come straight from that table; D and trimming were deduced from the DNA. Of just over 150,000 clones listed, 60% to 80% are singletons. The data were taken from a study of cytomegalovirus exposure and HLA in healthy donors. Germline values: CDR1 GTSNPN, CDR2 SVGIG (reference sequence). V shed 2 bases and J shed 0 bases, with 7 bases lying between them. The CDR3 runs to 13 residues. Findings of the study overall: Rare sequences made up most TCRs, while some public TCRs were found in many donors. It was reportedly the case that the classifier diagnosed cytomegalovirus status with high specificity and sensitivity.

The TCR originated in a woman younger than 45 in good health and CMV-seronegative. Sample: PBMCs. This chain connects TRBV30 to TRBJ1-2; D possibly corresponds to TRBD1 (5 bases). The CDR3, as DNA: TGTGCCTGGAGTCCGGACACTAACTATGGCTACACCTTC. As protein: CAWSPDTNYGYTF. The whole variable domain, remainder taken from reference TRBV30 and TRBJ1-2, is SQTIHQWPATLVQPVGSPLSLECTVEGTSNPNLYWYRQAAGRGLQLLFYSVGIGQISSEVPQNLSASRPQDRQFILSSKKLLLSDSGFYLCAWSPDTNYGYTFGSGTRLTVV.